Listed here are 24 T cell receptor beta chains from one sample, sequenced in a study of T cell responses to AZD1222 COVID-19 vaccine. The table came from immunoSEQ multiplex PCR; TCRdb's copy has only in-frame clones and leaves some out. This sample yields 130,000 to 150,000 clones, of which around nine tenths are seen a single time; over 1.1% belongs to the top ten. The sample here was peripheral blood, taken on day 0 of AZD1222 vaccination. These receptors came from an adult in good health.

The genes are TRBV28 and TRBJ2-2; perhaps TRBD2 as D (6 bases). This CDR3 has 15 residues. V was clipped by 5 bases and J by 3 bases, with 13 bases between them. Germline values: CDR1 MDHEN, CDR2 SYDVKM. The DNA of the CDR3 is TGTGCCAGCAGTCCCCGATCGGGGGACACCGGGGAGCTGTTTTTT. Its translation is CASSPRSGDTGELFF.

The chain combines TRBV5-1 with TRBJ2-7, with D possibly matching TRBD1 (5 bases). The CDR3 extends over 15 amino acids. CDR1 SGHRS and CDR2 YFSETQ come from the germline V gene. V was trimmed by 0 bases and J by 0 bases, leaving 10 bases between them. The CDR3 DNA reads TGCGCCAGCAGCTTGGAGTCTGGGGCCTCCTACGAGCAGTACTTC. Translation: CASSLESGASYEQYF.

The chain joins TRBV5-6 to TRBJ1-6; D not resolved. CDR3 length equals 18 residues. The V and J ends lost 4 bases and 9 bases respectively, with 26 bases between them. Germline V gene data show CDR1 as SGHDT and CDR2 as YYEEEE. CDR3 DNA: TGTGCCAGCAGCCGAGTTCTGGGATGGGCAGGTTTCGGTTCACCCCTCCACTTT. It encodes CASSRVLGWAGFGSPLHF.

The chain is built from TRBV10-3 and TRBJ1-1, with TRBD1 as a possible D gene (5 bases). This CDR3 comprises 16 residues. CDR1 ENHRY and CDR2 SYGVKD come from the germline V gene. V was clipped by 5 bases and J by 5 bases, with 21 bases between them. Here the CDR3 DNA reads TGTGCCATCAGTCCTGGGGACGGATCAGGTCGGACTGAAGCTTTCTTT. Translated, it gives CAISPGDGSGRTEAFF.

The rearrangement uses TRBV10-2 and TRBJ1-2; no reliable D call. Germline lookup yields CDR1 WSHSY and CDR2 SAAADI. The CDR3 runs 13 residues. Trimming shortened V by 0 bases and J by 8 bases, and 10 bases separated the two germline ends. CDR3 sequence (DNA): TGCGCCAGCAGTGAGTCAGCTGAAATCGGCTACACCTTC. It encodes CASSESAEIGYTF.

CDR3 amino acids: CASSVGHISGNTIYF. CDR3 bases: TGTGCCAGCAGCGTAGGTCACATCTCTGGAAACACCATATATTTT. The rearrangement links TRBV9 to TRBJ1-3, with unresolved D. V lost 0 bases and J lost 0, with 7 bases in between. CDR3 length: 15 amino acids. Per germline, CDR1 SGDLS and CDR2 YYNGEE.

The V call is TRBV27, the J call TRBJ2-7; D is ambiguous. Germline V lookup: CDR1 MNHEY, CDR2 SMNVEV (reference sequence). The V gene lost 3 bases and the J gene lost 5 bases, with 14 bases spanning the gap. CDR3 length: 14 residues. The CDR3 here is CASSLGVSAHEQYF. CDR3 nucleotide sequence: TGTGCCAGCAGTTTGGGTGTGTCGGCCCACGAGCAGTACTTC.

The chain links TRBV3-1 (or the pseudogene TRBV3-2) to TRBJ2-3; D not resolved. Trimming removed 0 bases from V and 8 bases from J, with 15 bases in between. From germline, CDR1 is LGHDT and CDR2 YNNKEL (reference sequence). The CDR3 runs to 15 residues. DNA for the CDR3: TGTGCCAGCAGCCAAGAACACGGTAGTGACGGTACGCAGTATTTT. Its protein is CASSQEHGSDGTQYF.

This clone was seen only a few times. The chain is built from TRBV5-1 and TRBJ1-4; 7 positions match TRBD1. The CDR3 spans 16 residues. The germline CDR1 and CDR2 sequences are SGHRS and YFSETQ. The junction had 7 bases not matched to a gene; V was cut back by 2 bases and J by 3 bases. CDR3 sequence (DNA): TGCGCCAGCAGCTTACAGGGGCTGACGGCTAATGAAAAACTGTTTTTT. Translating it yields CASSLQGLTANEKLFF. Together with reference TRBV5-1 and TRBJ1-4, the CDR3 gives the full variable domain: KAGVTQTPRYLIKTRGQQVTLSCSPISGHRSVSWYQQTPGQGLQFLFEYFSETQRNKGNFPGRFSGRQFSNSRSEMNVSTLELGDSALYLCASSLQGLTANEKLFFGSGTQLSVL.

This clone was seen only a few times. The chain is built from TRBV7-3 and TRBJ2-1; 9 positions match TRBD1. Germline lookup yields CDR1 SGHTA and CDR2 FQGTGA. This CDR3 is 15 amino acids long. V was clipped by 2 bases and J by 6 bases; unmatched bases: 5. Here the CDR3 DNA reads TGTGCCAGCAGCTTATATGGACAGGGGTCCAATGAGCAGTTCTTC. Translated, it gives CASSLYGQGSNEQFF.

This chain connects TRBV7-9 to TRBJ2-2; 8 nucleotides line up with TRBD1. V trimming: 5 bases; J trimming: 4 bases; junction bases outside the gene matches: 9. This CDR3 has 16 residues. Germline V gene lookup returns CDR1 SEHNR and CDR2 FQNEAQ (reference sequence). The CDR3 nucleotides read TGTGCCAGCAGCGGAATCAGGGGGCTTGGCACCGGGGAGCTGTTTTTT. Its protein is CASSGIRGLGTGELFF.

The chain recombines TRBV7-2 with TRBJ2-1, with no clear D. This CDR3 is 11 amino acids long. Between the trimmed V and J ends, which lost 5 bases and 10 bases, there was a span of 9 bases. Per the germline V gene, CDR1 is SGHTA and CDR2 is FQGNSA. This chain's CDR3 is CASSPIREQFF. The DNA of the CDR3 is TGTGCCAGCAGCCCCATTCGCGAGCAGTTCTTC.

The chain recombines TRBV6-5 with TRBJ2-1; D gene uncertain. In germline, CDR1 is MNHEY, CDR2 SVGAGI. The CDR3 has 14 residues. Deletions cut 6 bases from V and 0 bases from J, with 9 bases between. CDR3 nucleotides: TGTGCCAGCAGCGGAACCCGCTCCTACAATGAGCAGTTCTTC. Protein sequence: CASSGTRSYNEQFF.

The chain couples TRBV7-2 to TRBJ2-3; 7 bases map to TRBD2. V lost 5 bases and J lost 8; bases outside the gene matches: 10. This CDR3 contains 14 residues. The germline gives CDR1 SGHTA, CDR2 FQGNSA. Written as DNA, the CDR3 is TGTGCCAGCAGCCCTCGTGGGGGGGGGTCTACGCAGTATTTT. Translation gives CASSPRGGGSTQYF.

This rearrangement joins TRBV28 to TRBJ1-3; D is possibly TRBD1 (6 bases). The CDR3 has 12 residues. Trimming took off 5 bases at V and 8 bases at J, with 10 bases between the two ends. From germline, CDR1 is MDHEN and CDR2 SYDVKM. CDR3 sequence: CASSPGVHTIYF. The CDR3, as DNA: TGTGCCAGCAGTCCAGGGGTTCACACCATATATTTT.

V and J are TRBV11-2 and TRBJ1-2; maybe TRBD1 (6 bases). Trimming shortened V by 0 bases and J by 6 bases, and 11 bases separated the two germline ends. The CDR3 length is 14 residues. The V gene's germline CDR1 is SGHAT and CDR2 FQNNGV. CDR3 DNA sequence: TGTGCCAGCAGCTTAGACACAGGGCGACATGGCTACACCTTC. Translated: CASSLDTGRHGYTF. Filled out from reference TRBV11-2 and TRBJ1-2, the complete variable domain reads EAGVAQSPRYKIIEKRQSVAFWCNPISGHATLYWYQQILGQGPKLLIQFQNNGVVDDSQLPKDRFSAERLKGVDSTLKIQPAKLEDSAVYLCASSLDTGRHGYTFGSGTRLTVV.

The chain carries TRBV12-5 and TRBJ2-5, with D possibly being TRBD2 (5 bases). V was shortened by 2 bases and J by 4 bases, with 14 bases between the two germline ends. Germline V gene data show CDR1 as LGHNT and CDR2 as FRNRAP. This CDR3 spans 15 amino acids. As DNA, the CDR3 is TGTGCTAGTGGTTTGCGGGGTTCGTTGAGAGAGACCCAGTACTTC. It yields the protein CASGLRGSLRETQYF. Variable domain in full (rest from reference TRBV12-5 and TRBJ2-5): DARVTQTPRHKVTEMGQEVTMRCQPILGHNTVFWYRQTMMQGLELLAYFRNRAPLDDSGMPKDRFSAEMPDATLATLKIQPSEPRDSAVYFCASGLRGSLRETQYFGPGTRLLVL.

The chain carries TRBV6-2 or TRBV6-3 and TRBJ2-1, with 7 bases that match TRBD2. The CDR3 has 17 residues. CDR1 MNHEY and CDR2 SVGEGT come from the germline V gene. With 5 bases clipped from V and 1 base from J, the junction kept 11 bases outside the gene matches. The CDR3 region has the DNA TGTGCCAGCAGTGGGGAGTTTGGCGGGGGTTCCTACAATGAGCAGTTCTTC. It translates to CASSGEFGGGSYNEQFF.

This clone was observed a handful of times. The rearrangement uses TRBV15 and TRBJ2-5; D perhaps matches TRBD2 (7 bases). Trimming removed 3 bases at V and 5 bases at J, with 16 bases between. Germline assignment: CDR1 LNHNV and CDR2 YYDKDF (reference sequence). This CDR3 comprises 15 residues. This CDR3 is CATSSAKGGAETQYF. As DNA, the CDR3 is TGTGCCACCAGCAGTGCAAAGGGGGGGGCTGAGACCCAGTACTTC.

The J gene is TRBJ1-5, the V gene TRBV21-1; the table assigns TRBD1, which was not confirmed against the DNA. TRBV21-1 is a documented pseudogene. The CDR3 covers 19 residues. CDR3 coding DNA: TGTGCCAGCAGCAACCCAGACGGGACAGGCTCTATTAGCAATCAGCCCCAGCATTTT. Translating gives CASSNPDGTGSISNQPQHF.

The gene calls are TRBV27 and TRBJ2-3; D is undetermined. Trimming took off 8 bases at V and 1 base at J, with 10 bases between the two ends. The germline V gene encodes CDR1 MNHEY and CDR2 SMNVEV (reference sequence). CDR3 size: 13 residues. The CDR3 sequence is CASCTVGTDTQYF. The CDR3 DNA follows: TGTGCCAGCTGTACGGTTGGCACAGATACGCAGTATTTT.

DNA of the CDR3: TGTGCCAGTAGCCGGGGCGGGTTTTATGGCTACACCTTC. Its translation: CASSRGGFYGYTF. This sequence joins TRBV19 and TRBJ1-2; D may be TRBD1 (5 bases). Per germline, CDR1 LNHDA and CDR2 SQIVND (reference sequence). The CDR3 loop spans 13 amino acids. V was pared by 6 bases and J by 5 bases, with 13 bases between.

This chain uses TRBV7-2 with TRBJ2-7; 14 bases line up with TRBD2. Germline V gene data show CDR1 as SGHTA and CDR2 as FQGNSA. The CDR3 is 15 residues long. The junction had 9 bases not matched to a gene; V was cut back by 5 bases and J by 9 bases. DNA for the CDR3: TGTGCCAGCAGCCCTCCGGGACTAGCGGGAGTGGTGCAGTACTTC. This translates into CASSPPGLAGVVQYF.

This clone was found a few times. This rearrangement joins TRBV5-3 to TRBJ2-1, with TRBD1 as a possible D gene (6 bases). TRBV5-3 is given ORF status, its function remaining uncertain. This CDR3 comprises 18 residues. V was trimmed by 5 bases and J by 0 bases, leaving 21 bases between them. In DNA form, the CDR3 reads TGTGCCAGAAGTTTAACAAACAGGGATTTAAGCTCCTACAATGAGCAGTTCTTC. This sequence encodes CARSLTNRDLSSYNEQFF.